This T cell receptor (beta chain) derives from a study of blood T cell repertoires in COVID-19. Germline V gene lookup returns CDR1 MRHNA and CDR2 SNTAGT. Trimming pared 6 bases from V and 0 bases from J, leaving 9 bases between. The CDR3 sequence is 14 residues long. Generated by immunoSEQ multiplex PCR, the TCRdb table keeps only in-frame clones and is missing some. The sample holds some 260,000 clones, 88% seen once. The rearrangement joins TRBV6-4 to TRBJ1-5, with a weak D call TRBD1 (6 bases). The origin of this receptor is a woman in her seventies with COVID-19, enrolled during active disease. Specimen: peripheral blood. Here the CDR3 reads CASRGQNSNQPQHF. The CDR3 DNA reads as TGTGCCAGCAGGGGACAAAATAGCAATCAGCCCCAGCATTTT.